One and the same sample provided the 8 T cell receptor beta chains below, sequenced in a study of cytomegalovirus exposure and HLA in healthy donors. The PCR contained 60 Vbeta and 13 Jbeta primers. Profiled with immunoSEQ multiplex PCR; TCRdb holds only in-frame clones, not every one. Here the sample spans around 170,000 clones, about 78% being singletons. The sample comprised PBMCs. The receptors were sampled from a man in his forties in good health and CMV-seronegative.

V gene TRBV29-1 combines with J gene TRBJ1-1; 7 nucleotides agree with TRBD1. The CDR3 runs to 14 residues. CDR1 and CDR2 from the germline V gene are SQVTM and ANQGSEA. V was clipped by 3 bases and J by 0 bases; unmatched bases: 4. The CDR3 protein is CSVDVGTVNTEAFF. DNA of the CDR3: TGCAGCGTTGATGTCGGGACAGTGAACACTGAAGCTTTCTTT.

This sequence joins TRBV7-2 and TRBJ2-1; a possible D gene is TRBD1 (5 bases). This CDR3 is built from 15 residues. Germline V CDR1 and CDR2: SGHTA, FQGNSA. V shed 5 bases and J shed 6 bases, with 17 bases lying between them. CDR3 residues: CASSLRAFTGNEQFF. The CDR3 nucleotides are TGTGCCAGCAGCCTCAGGGCTTTTACTGGCAATGAGCAGTTCTTC.

This chain connects TRBV5-8 to TRBJ2-5; D possibly corresponds to TRBD2 (5 bases). CDR3 length: 15 amino acids. Trimming removed 3 bases from V and 5 bases from J, with 17 bases in between. Germline assignment: CDR1 SGHTS and CDR2 YDEGEE. CDR3 region: CASSSTLDRGETQYF. CDR3 bases: TGTGCCAGCAGCTCAACTCTGGACCGAGGGGAGACCCAGTACTTC. Filled out from reference TRBV5-8 and TRBJ2-5, the complete variable domain reads EAGVTQSPTHLIKTRGQQATLRCSPISGHTSVYWYQQALGLGLQFLLWYDEGEERNRGNFPPRFSGRQFPNYSSELNVNALELEDSALYLCASSSTLDRGETQYFGPGTRLLVL.

The V gene is TRBV21-1, the J gene TRBJ1-6; TRBD1 reflects the table's D call only, with no check against the DNA. TRBV21-1 is a pseudogene. The CDR3 consists of 14 residues. CDR3 loop: CASSAAYRISPLHF. As DNA, the CDR3 is TGTGCCAGCAGCGCAGCTTACAGGATTTCACCCCTCCACTTT.

The chain joins TRBV16 to TRBJ1-3; 7 nucleotides match TRBD1. This CDR3 has 14 amino acids. Germline CDR1 reads KGHSY; CDR2 reads FQNENV. The V and J ends lost 6 bases and 0 bases, in that order; junction bases with no gene match: 2. This CDR3 reads CASRDRVSGNTIYF. DNA of the CDR3: TGTGCCAGCAGAGACAGGGTCTCTGGAAACACCATATATTTT.

As DNA, the CDR3 is TGTGCCAGCAGCGCAAGCGGGGGGGAAGAGACCCAGTACTTC. Its translation: CASSASGGEETQYF. V usage is TRBV7-9 and J usage is TRBJ2-5; 10 bases agree with TRBD2. Trimming cost V 5 bases and J 3 bases; bases outside gene matches: 3. The CDR3 is 14 amino acids. Germline lookup yields CDR1 SEHNR and CDR2 FQNEAQ (reference sequence).

The genes are TRBV27 and TRBJ1-4, with a possible D match to TRBD1 (6 bases). Trimming stripped 5 bases from V and 4 bases from J, with 17 bases between. The V gene's germline CDR1 is MNHEY and CDR2 SMNVEV (reference sequence). The CDR3 totals 16 residues. CDR3 DNA: TGTGCCAGCAGTCGAATGGGGGGGCGCGTTAATGAAAAACTGTTTTTT. This sequence encodes CASSRMGGRVNEKLFF.

The rearrangement uses TRBV7-2 and TRBJ2-5; 8 positions match TRBD2. CDR1 SGHTA and CDR2 FQGNSA come from the germline V gene. The V segment lost 3 bases and the J segment 11 bases; nucleotides outside the gene matches: 11. This CDR3 region has 14 residues. This chain's CDR3 is CASSFGGGAGEQYF. Here the CDR3 DNA reads TGTGCCAGCAGCTTCGGGGGGGGCGCGGGAGAGCAGTACTTC.